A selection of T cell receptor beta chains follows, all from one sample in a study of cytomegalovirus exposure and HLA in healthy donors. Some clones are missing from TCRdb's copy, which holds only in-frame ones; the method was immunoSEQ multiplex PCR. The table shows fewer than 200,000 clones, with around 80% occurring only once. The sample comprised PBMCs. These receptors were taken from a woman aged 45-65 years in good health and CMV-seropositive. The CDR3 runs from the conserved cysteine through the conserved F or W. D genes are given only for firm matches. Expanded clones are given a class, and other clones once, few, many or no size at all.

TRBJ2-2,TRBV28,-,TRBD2,CASSSFHRLAGGGVTGELFF,TGTGCCAGCAGTTCCTTCCATCGACTAGCGGGAGGGGGTGTAACCGGGGAGCTGTTTTTT
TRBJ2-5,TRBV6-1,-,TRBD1,CASSGGRTGWETQYF,TGTGCCAGCAGTGGGGGAAGGACAGGGTGGGAGACCCAGTACTTC
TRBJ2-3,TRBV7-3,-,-,CASSQGRASTDTQYF,TGTGCCAGCAGCCAGGGGCGGGCTAGCACAGATACGCAGTATTTT
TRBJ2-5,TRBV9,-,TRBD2,CASSAHSGSETQYF,TGTGCCAGCAGCGCCCATAGCGGGAGTGAGACCCAGTACTTC
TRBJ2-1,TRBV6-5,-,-,CVTRGQGAYNEQFF,TGTGTCACACGGGGGCAGGGGGCCTACAATGAGCAGTTCTTC
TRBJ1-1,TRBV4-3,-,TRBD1,CASSHQRQGNTEAFF,TGCGCCAGCAGCCATCAGAGACAGGGCAACACTGAAGCTTTCTTT
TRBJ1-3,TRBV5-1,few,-,CASSLSGRTSGNTIYF,TGCGCCAGCAGCTTAAGCGGGAGAACGTCTGGAAACACCATATATTTT
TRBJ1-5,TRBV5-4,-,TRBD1,CASSLAPTGGQPQHF,TGTGCCAGCAGCTTGGCCCCGACAGGGGGTCAGCCCCAGCATTTT
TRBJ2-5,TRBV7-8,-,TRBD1,CASSQIRTGGVQETQYF,TGTGCCAGCAGCCAAATTCGGACAGGGGGGGTCCAAGAGACCCAGTACTTC
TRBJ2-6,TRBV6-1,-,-,CASNLGQSGANVLTF,TGTGCCAGCAACCTCGGACAGTCTGGGGCCAACGTCCTGACTTTC